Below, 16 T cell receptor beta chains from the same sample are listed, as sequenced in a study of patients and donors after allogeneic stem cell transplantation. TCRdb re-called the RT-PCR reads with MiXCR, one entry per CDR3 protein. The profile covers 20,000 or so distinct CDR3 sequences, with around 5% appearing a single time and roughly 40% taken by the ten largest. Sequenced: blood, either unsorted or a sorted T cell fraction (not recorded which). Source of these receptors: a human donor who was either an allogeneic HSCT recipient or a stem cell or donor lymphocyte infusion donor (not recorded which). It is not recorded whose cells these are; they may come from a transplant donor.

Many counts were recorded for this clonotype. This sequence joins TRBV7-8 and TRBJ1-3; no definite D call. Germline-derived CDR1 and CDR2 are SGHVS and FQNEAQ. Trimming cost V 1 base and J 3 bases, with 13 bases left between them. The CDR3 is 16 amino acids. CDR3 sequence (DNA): TGTGCCAGCAGCTTAGATCGGGGTGAGCTTGGAAACACCATATATTTT. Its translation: CASSLDRGELGNTIYF.

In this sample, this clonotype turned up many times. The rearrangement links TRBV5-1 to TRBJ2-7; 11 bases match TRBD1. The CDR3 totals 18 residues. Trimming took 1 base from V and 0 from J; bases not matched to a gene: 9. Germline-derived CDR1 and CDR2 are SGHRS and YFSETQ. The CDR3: CASSLPGAGQGGSYEQYF. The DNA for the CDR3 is TGCGCCAGCAGCTTGCCCGGGGCGGGACAGGGGGGCTCCTACGAGCAGTACTTC.

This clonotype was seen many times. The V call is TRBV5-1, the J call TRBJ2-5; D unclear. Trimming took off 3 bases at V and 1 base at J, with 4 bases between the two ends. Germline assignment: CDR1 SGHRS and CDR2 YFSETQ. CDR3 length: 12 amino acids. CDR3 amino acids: CASSYTQETQYF. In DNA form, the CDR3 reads TGCGCCAGCAGCTATACCCAAGAGACCCAGTACTTC.

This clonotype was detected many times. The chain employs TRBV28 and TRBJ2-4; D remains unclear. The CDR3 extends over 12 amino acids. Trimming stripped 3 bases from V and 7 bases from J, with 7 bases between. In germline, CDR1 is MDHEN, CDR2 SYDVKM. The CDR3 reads CASSFVWNIQYF. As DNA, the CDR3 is TGTGCCAGCAGTTTTGTGTGGAACATTCAGTACTTC.

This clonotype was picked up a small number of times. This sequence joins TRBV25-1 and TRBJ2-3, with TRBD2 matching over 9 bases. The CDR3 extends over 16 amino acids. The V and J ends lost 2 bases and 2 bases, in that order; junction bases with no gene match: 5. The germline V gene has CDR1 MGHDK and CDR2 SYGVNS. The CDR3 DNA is TGTGCCAGCAGTGAACTCCTAGCGGGGAACACAGATACGCAGTATTTT. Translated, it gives CASSELLAGNTDTQYF.

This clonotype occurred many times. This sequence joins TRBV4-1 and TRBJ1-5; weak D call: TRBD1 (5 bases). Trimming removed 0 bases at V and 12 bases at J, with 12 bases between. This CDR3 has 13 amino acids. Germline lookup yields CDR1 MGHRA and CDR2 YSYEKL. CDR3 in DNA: TGCGCCAGCAGCCAAGATCCCGACAGTCACCAGCATTTT. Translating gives CASSQDPDSHQHF.

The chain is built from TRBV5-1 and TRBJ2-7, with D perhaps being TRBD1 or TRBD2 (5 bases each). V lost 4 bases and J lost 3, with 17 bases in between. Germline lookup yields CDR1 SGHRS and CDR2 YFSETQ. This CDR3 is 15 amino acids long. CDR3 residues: CASSPTGADLYEQYF. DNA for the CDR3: TGCGCCAGCAGCCCGACCGGGGCAGACCTCTACGAGCAGTACTTC. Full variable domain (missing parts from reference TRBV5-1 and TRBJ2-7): KAGVTQTPRYLIKTRGQQVTLSCSPISGHRSVSWYQQTPGQGLQFLFEYFSETQRNKGNFPGRFSGRQFSNSRSEMNVSTLELGDSALYLCASSPTGADLYEQYFGPGTRLTVT.

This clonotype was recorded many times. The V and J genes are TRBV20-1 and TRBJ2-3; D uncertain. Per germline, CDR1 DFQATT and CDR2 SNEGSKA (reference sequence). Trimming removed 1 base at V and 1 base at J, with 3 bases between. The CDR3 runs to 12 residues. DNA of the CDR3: TGCAGTGCTAGAGGTCGCACAGATACGCAGTATTTT. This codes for CSARGRTDTQYF.

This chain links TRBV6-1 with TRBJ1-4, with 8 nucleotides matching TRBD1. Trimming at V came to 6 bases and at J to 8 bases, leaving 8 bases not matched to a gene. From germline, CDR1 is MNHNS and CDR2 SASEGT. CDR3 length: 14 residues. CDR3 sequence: CASSQGAHSEKLFF. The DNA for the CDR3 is TGTGCCAGCAGCCAGGGGGCGCATTCGGAAAAACTGTTTTTT.

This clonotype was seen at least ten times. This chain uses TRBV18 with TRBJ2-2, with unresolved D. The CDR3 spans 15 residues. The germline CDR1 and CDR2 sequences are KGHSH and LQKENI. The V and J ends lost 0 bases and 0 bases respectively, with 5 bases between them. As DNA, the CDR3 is TGTGCCAGCTCACCACCGGTTCCGAACACCGGGGAGCTGTTTTTT. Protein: CASSPPVPNTGELFF.

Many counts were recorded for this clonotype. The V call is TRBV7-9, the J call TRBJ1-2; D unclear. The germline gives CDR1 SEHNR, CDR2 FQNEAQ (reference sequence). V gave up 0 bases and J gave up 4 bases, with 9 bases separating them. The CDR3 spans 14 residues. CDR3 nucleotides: TGTGCCAGCAGCTTAGCTGGCTTGTCCTATGGCTACACCTTC. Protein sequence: CASSLAGLSYGYTF.

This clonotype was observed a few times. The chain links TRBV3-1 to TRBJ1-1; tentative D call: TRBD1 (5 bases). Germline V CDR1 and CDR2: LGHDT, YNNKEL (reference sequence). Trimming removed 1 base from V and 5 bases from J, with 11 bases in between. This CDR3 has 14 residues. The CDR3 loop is CASSQVEGWTEAFF. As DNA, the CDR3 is TGTGCCAGCAGCCAAGTGGAGGGGTGGACTGAAGCTTTCTTT. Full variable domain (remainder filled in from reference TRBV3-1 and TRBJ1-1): DTAVSQTPKYLVTQMGNDKSIKCEQNLGHDTMYWYKQDSKKFLKIMFSYNNKELIINETVPNRFSPKSPDKAHLNLHINSLELGDSAVYFCASSQVEGWTEAFFGQGTRLTVV.

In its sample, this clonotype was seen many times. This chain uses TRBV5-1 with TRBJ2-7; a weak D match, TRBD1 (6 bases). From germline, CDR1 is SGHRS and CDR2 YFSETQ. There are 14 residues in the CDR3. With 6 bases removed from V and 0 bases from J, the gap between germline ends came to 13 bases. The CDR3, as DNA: TGCGCCAGCACCCGGGACACCAACTCCTACGAGCAGTACTTC. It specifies CASTRDTNSYEQYF. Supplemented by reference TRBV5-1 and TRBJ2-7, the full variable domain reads KAGVTQTPRYLIKTRGQQVTLSCSPISGHRSVSWYQQTPGQGLQFLFEYFSETQRNKGNFPGRFSGRQFSNSRSEMNVSTLELGDSALYLCASTRDTNSYEQYFGPGTRLTVT.

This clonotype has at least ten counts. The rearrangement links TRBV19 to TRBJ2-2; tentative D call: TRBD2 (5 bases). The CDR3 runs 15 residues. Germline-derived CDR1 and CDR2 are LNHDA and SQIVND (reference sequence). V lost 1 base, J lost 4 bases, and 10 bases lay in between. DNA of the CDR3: TGTGCCAGTAGTATAGGATCTAGCCGCACCGGGGAGCTGTTTTTT. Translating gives CASSIGSSRTGELFF.

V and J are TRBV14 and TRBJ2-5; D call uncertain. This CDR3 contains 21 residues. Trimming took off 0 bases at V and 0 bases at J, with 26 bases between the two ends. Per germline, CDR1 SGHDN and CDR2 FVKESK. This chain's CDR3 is CASSQDRPAAFPAAYQETQYF. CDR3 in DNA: TGTGCCAGCAGCCAAGACCGACCCGCGGCATTCCCCGCGGCATACCAAGAGACCCAGTACTTC. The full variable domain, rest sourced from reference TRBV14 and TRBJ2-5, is EAGVTQFPSHSVIEKGQTVTLRCDPISGHDNLYWYRRVMGKEIKFLLHFVKESKQDESGMPNNRFLAERTGGTYSTLKVQPAELEDSGVYFCASSQDRPAAFPAAYQETQYFGPGTRLLVL.

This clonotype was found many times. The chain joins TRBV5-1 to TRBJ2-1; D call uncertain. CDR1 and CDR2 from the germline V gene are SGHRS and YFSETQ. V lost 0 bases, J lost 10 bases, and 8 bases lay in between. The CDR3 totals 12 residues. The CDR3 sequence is CASSLGSQEQFF. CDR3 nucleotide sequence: TGCGCCAGCAGCTTGGGTTCCCAAGAGCAGTTCTTC.